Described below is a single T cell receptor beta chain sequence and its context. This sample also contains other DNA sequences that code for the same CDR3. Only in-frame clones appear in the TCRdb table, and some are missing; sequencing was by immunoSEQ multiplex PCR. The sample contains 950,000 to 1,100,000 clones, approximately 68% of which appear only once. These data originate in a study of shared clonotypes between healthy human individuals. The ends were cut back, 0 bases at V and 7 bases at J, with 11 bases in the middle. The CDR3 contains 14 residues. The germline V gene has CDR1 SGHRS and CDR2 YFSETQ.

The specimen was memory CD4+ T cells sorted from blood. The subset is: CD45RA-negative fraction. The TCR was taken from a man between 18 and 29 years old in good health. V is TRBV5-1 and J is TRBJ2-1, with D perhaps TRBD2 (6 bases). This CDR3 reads CASSLAAGRNEQFF. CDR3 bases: TGCGCCAGCAGCTTGGCGGCGGGGAGGAATGAGCAGTTCTTC.